Below, 10 T cell receptor beta chains from the same sample are listed, as sequenced in a study of identical twins. TCRdb used MiXCR to reprocess the 5' RACE reads, holding one entry per CDR3 protein. The sample lists about 500,000 distinct CDR3 sequences, 14% occurring once. The sample was also linked to a second study, of yellow fever vaccine responses in identical twins.

The sequenced material came from CD4+ T cells sorted from blood. The receptors shown here come from a woman aged 18-29 years in good health.

This clonotype came up many times. This rearrangement joins TRBV7-9 to TRBJ2-1, with 7 nucleotides matching TRBD2. Germline V gene sequence: CDR1 SEHNR, CDR2 FQNEAQ (reference sequence). The trim removed 5 bases at V and 9 bases at J, leaving 7 bases unmatched. The CDR3 runs 13 residues. CDR3 DNA: TGTGCCAGCAGCCTGACCAGCGGGGTTGAGCAGTTCTTC. Protein: CASSLTSGVEQFF.

This clonotype has at least ten counts. V is TRBV12-3 or TRBV12-4 and J is TRBJ2-5, with D tentatively TRBD1 (6 bases). V was trimmed by 6 bases and J by 6 bases, leaving 17 bases between them. This CDR3 is built from 14 residues. The CDR3 bases are TGTGCCAGCAGGCCGGACAGTAGGTCCCAGACCCAGTACTTC. This translates into CASRPDSRSQTQYF.

The V call is TRBV2, the J call TRBJ2-7; D may match TRBD1 or TRBD2 (6 bases each). Per germline, CDR1 SNHLY and CDR2 FYNNEI. This CDR3 region has 14 residues. V was trimmed by 6 bases and J by 0 bases, leaving 12 bases between them. The CDR3 sequence: CASRMEGVSYEQYF. The CDR3, as DNA: TGTGCCAGCAGGATGGAGGGGGTCTCCTACGAGCAGTACTTC. The variable domain in full, completed from reference TRBV2 and TRBJ2-7, reads EPEVTQTPSHQVTQMGQEVILRCVPISNHLYFYWYRQILGQKVEFLVSFYNNEISEKSEIFDDQFSVERPDGSNFTLKIRSTKLEDSAMYFCASRMEGVSYEQYFGPGTRLTVT.

In its sample, this clonotype was seen a few times. V usage is TRBV2 and J usage is TRBJ2-7; D gene uncertain. This CDR3 comprises 15 residues. From germline, CDR1 is SNHLY and CDR2 FYNNEI. Trimming took off 6 bases at V and 0 bases at J, with 15 bases between the two ends. CDR3 nucleotide sequence: TGTGCCAGCAGAAGAACAGTCCCGAGCTCCTACGAGCAGTACTTC. Its translation: CASRRTVPSSYEQYF.

This clonotype was picked up many times. The chain recombines TRBV12-3 or TRBV12-4 with TRBJ2-2; D remains unclear. Trimming left V 3 bases short and J 4 bases short, with 12 bases between. The CDR3 extends over 15 amino acids. The CDR3 DNA reads as TGTGCCAGCAGTTTCCGGCGGAGCTTCACCGGGGAGCTGTTTTTT. Translation gives CASSFRRSFTGELFF.

This clonotype was counted between two and nine times. The chain uses TRBV3-1 and TRBJ2-7; 10 bases fit TRBD1. Germline V gene data show CDR1 as LGHDT and CDR2 as YNNKEL (reference sequence). Losses at the gene ends were 6 bases for V and 5 bases for J; bases not matched to a gene: 10. The CDR3 sequence is 15 residues long. The CDR3 region is CASSSPGQGRHEQYF. In DNA form, the CDR3 reads TGTGCCAGCAGTTCACCGGGACAGGGGAGACACGAGCAGTACTTC.

Note on this clonotype: Being one base from a much bigger clone, this may be a read error. V and J are TRBV11-2 and TRBJ2-4, with 10 bases aligning to TRBD2. Germline V gives CDR1 SGHAT, CDR2 FQNNGV. CDR3 length: 18 residues. Trimming took 1 base from V and 8 from J; bases not matched to a gene: 14. CDR3: CASSLVGEASGSRDIQYF. CDR3 coding DNA: TGTGCCAGCAGCTTAGTGGGTGAGGCTAGCGGGAGTCGGGACATTCAGTACTTC.

This clonotype has a handful of counts. The CDR3 loop is CASSPGLAGGQKTQYF. In DNA, the CDR3 is TGTGCCAGCAGCCCGGGACTAGCGGGGGGCCAGAAGACCCAGTACTTC. The chain employs TRBV5-6 and TRBJ2-5, with 15 positions matching TRBD2. The CDR3 has 16 amino acids. In germline, CDR1 is SGHDT, CDR2 YYEEEE. V shed 4 bases and J 6 bases; nucleotides not matched to a gene: 7. The full variable domain, rest sourced from reference TRBV5-6 and TRBJ2-5, is DAGVTQSPTHLIKTRGQQVTLRCSPKSGHDTVSWYQQALGQGPQFIFQYYEEEERQRGNFPDRFSGHQFPNYSSELNVNALLLGDSALYLCASSPGLAGGQKTQYFGPGTRLLVL.

This chain connects TRBV5-5 to TRBJ2-2, with 10 bases that match TRBD1. Germline V CDR1 and CDR2: SGHKS, YYEKEE (reference sequence). The V gene end was trimmed by 0 bases and the J gene end by 7 bases; junction bases not matched to a gene: 6. This CDR3 is built from 16 residues. The CDR3 spells CASSLGGQGKSGELFF. The CDR3 bases are TGTGCCAGCAGCTTGGGGGGACAGGGGAAGAGCGGGGAGCTGTTTTTT.

This clonotype occurred a few times. The CDR3 bases are TGTGCCAGCAGCCCGAGAGGACTAGCGTACTACACCGGGGAGCTGTTTTTT. Its translation: CASSPRGLAYYTGELFF. This chain joins TRBV7-2 and TRBJ2-2; 9 bases line up with TRBD2. This CDR3 has 17 residues. Germline assignment: CDR1 SGHTA and CDR2 FQGNSA. V shed 5 bases and J 3 bases; nucleotides not matched to a gene: 10.